A selection of T cell receptor beta chains follows, all from one sample in a study of Graves' ophthalmopathy and Graves' hyperthyroidism. TCRdb analysed the multiplex PCR reads with MiXCR anew, one entry per CDR3 protein. The sample has about 400,000 distinct CDR3 sequences, about 18% seen once. The sequencing input was peripheral blood. The receptor source for this set is a woman under 30 with Graves' ophthalmopathy. Both conserved end residues are trimmed from each CDR3. Fields, in order: CDR3 length, J gene, V gene, CDR3 protein.

cdr3_length: 13
j_call: TRBJ2-7
v_call: TRBV12-3/TRBV12-4
cdr3_aa: ASRRGQTSSYEQY

cdr3_length: 14
j_call: TRBJ1-5
v_call: TRBV12-3/TRBV12-4
cdr3_aa: ASSRGRDLRVQPQH

cdr3_length: 14
j_call: TRBJ2-6
v_call: TRBV6-5
cdr3_aa: ASSYTGVSGTNVLT

cdr3_length: 11
j_call: TRBJ1-1
v_call: TRBV24-1
cdr3_aa: ATSTPWGTEAF

cdr3_length: 12
j_call: TRBJ2-5
v_call: TRBV30
cdr3_aa: AWRKGGRKETQY

cdr3_length: 13
j_call: TRBJ1-5
v_call: TRBV19
cdr3_aa: ASSISQGGNQPQH

cdr3_length: 16
j_call: TRBJ1-6
v_call: TRBV28
cdr3_aa: ASAGWLGSSSKDSPLH

cdr3_length: 12
j_call: TRBJ2-5
v_call: TRBV12-3/TRBV12-4
cdr3_aa: ASSDWGAGETQY

cdr3_length: 16
j_call: TRBJ1-5
v_call: TRBV6-2/TRBV6-3
cdr3_aa: ASSYFYPPQGINQPQH

cdr3_length: 14
j_call: TRBJ2-4
v_call: TRBV6-1
cdr3_aa: ASRLNQRQGGNIQY

cdr3_length: 13
j_call: TRBJ2-7
v_call: TRBV15
cdr3_aa: ATSRGAGEGNEQY

cdr3_length: 12
j_call: TRBJ2-7
v_call: TRBV7-2
cdr3_aa: ASAGTAGPYEQY

cdr3_length: 13
j_call: TRBJ1-1
v_call: TRBV5-1
cdr3_aa: ASSLAQTGNTEAF

cdr3_length: 14
j_call: TRBJ1-3
v_call: TRBV11-1
cdr3_aa: ASSLGHGIPGNTIY

cdr3_length: 13
j_call: TRBJ1-3
v_call: TRBV7-2
cdr3_aa: ASSSPPRSGNTIY

cdr3_length: 13
j_call: TRBJ2-2
v_call: TRBV5-1
cdr3_aa: ASSWRTTNTGELF

cdr3_length: 13
j_call: TRBJ1-1
v_call: TRBV7-2
cdr3_aa: ASSLLREMNTEAF

cdr3_length: 18
j_call: TRBJ2-7
v_call: TRBV12-3/TRBV12-4
cdr3_aa: ASSLIWAASTSGREYEQY

cdr3_length: 12
j_call: TRBJ2-7
v_call: TRBV28
cdr3_aa: ASRSQGGSYEQY

cdr3_length: 11
j_call: TRBJ1-1
v_call: TRBV29-1
cdr3_aa: SVDVQGNTEAF

cdr3_length: 13
j_call: TRBJ1-2
v_call: TRBV28
cdr3_aa: ASTLATGLGDGYT

cdr3_length: 10
j_call: TRBJ1-5
v_call: TRBV2
cdr3_aa: ASSVADQPQH

cdr3_length: 9
j_call: TRBJ1-1
v_call: TRBV5-1
cdr3_aa: ASSLSGEAF

cdr3_length: 15
j_call: TRBJ2-7
v_call: TRBV2
cdr3_aa: ASNAPGPGTGSYEQY

cdr3_length: 12
j_call: TRBJ1-2
v_call: TRBV4-3
cdr3_aa: ASSYRRANYGYT

cdr3_length: 12
j_call: TRBJ2-7
v_call: TRBV12-3/TRBV12-4
cdr3_aa: ASSYGQEAYEQY

cdr3_length: 12
j_call: TRBJ1-1
v_call: TRBV6-2/TRBV6-3
cdr3_aa: ASSYSLGGTEAF

cdr3_length: 11
j_call: TRBJ2-5
v_call: TRBV14
cdr3_aa: ASSLTRRGTQY

cdr3_length: 14
j_call: TRBJ2-5
v_call: TRBV6-5
cdr3_aa: ASSYGAGAPQETQY

cdr3_length: 11
j_call: TRBJ1-2
v_call: TRBV10-3
cdr3_aa: AISNEGRGGYT

cdr3_length: 11
j_call: TRBJ2-2
v_call: TRBV6-2/TRBV6-3
cdr3_aa: ASSRTSTGELF

cdr3_length: 13
j_call: TRBJ2-2
v_call: TRBV6-2/TRBV6-3
cdr3_aa: ASNPGGANTGELF

cdr3_length: 13
j_call: TRBJ1-5
v_call: TRBV24-1
cdr3_aa: ATSDVGGPNQPQH

cdr3_length: 13
j_call: TRBJ2-7
v_call: TRBV12-3/TRBV12-4
cdr3_aa: ASRLLDGASYEQY

cdr3_length: 14
j_call: TRBJ2-7
v_call: TRBV11-2
cdr3_aa: ASRLTSGGPSYEQY

cdr3_length: 12
j_call: TRBJ2-6
v_call: TRBV6-2/TRBV6-3
cdr3_aa: ASSKQTGANVLT

cdr3_length: 9
j_call: TRBJ2-7
v_call: TRBV6-4
cdr3_aa: ASRMAWEQY

cdr3_length: 14
j_call: TRBJ2-7
v_call: TRBV4-1
cdr3_aa: ASSPPYAGGQYEQY

cdr3_length: 13
j_call: TRBJ2-3
v_call: TRBV12-3/TRBV12-4
cdr3_aa: ASSLGEGLADTQY

cdr3_length: 11
j_call: TRBJ1-2
v_call: TRBV19
cdr3_aa: ASSIDSRAGYT

cdr3_length: 13
j_call: TRBJ1-3
v_call: TRBV12-5
cdr3_aa: ASGPGPPAGNTIY

cdr3_length: 13
j_call: TRBJ1-1
v_call: TRBV9
cdr3_aa: ASSVTSQGNTEAF

cdr3_length: 12
j_call: TRBJ1-4
v_call: TRBV6-1
cdr3_aa: ASRSGSSNEKLF

cdr3_length: 12
j_call: TRBJ2-7
v_call: TRBV28
cdr3_aa: ASSFGGGAYEQY

cdr3_length: 14
j_call: TRBJ2-5
v_call: TRBV12-3/TRBV12-4
cdr3_aa: ASRRRQGSQQETQY

cdr3_length: 15
j_call: TRBJ1-6
v_call: TRBV14
cdr3_aa: ASSPRSVRGFNSPLH

cdr3_length: 9
j_call: TRBJ2-7
v_call: TRBV12-3/TRBV12-4
cdr3_aa: ASSSASTLY

cdr3_length: 12
j_call: TRBJ2-7
v_call: TRBV7-2
cdr3_aa: ASSPGVVGDEQY